This record covers a single T cell receptor (beta chain). The CDR3 is 12 amino acids. From germline, CDR1 is SGHNT and CDR2 YYREEE (reference sequence). V lost 4 bases, J lost 3 bases, and 7 bases lay in between. Repertoires were generated with immunoSEQ multiplex PCR, while TCRdb's copy carries only in-frame clones and drops some. This sample yields 20,000 to 25,000 clones, of which roughly two thirds are seen a single time; roughly 5% belongs to the top ten. The data were obtained in a study of tumor-infiltrating lymphocytes in localized non-small cell lung cancer. Sample: lung tumor tissue. The chain recombines TRBV5-4 with TRBJ1-1; no clear D. The sequence was collected from a human donor with non-small cell lung cancer. The chain's CDR3 is CASSREDTEAFF. CDR3 DNA sequence: TGTGCCAGCAGCCGCGAGGACACTGAAGCTTTCTTT.